The source of this T cell receptor (beta chain) is a study of response to subunit inactivated influenza vaccine. Study-wide findings and caveats: It was the authors' suggestion that each seasonal influenza vaccination recruits few new T cells.

Only a few counts were recorded for this clonotype. Its matching antigen is unknown. CDR1 SGDLS and CDR2 YYNGEE come from the germline V gene. With V trimmed by 0 bases and J by 2 bases, 2 bases remained unmatched. There are 14 residues in the CDR3. TCRdb redid the calling of the RT-PCR reads with MiXCR, one entry per CDR3 protein. The sample includes a few hundred thousand distinct CDR3 sequences, 21% seen only once; the top ten take more than 8.5%. The sequence was obtained from a man between 45 and 75 years old who received an inactivated influenza vaccine. V and J are TRBV9 and TRBJ2-7; 7 positions agree with TRBD1. Sample: PBMCs from blood, taken about 19 months after vaccination. The CDR3 DNA sequence: TGTGCCAGCAGCGTAGGGGACAGCACCTACGAGCAGTACTTC. Translated: CASSVGDSTYEQYF.